The 28 T cell receptor beta chains given below trace back to one sample, sequenced in a study of blood T cell repertoires in COVID-19. Libraries were prepared by immunoSEQ multiplex PCR; TCRdb keeps only in-frame clonotypes and omits some of them. The sample carries 250,000 to 350,000 clones, less than 85% recorded once. Sequenced input: peripheral blood. The receptors were sampled from a human donor with COVID-19, enrolled during active disease. The donor label of this sample is uncertain.

The rearrangement uses TRBV9 and TRBJ2-2, with 8 bases lining up with TRBD1. The V gene's germline CDR1 is SGDLS and CDR2 YYNGEE. V was clipped by 0 bases and J by 4 bases; unmatched bases: 14. This CDR3 region has 19 residues. The chain's CDR3 is CASSVANEDRVVRTGELFF. CDR3 DNA sequence: TGTGCCAGCAGCGTAGCCAACGAGGACAGGGTGGTACGCACCGGGGAGCTGTTTTTT. The full variable domain, rest sourced from reference TRBV9 and TRBJ2-2, is DSGVTQTPKHLITATGQRVTLRCSPRSGDLSVYWYQQSLDQGLQFLIQYYNGEERAKGNILERFSAQQFPDLHSELNLSSLELGDSALYFCASSVANEDRVVRTGELFFGEGSRLTVL.

The rearrangement joins TRBV5-1 to TRBJ2-5, with 13 bases identical to TRBD2. The V gene's germline CDR1 is SGHRS and CDR2 YFSETQ. The length of the CDR3 is 15 residues. Losses at the gene ends were 4 bases for V and 3 bases for J; bases not matched to a gene: 3. The DNA of the CDR3 is TGCGCCAGCAGCGGGGGACTAGCGGGAAAAGAGACCCAGTACTTC. Translated, it gives CASSGGLAGKETQYF.

The rearrangement links TRBV29-1 to TRBJ1-3; a weak D match, TRBD1 (6 bases). Trimming took 4 bases from V and 0 from J, leaving 10 bases between them. The CDR3 has 14 amino acids. CDR1 and CDR2 from the germline V gene are SQVTM and ANQGSEA. In DNA form, the CDR3 reads TGCAGCGTTGTCGGGACAAACTCTGGAAACACCATATATTTT. Translated: CSVVGTNSGNTIYF.

V and J are TRBV27 and TRBJ1-4; TRBD1 matches at 7 bases. V trimming: 1 base; J trimming: 0 bases; junction bases outside the gene matches: 2. Germline CDR1 and CDR2: MNHEY and SMNVEV (reference sequence). This CDR3 has 16 amino acids. The CDR3 loop reads CASSLYRGTTNEKLFF. The CDR3, as DNA: TGTGCCAGCAGTTTATACAGGGGCACAACTAATGAAAAACTGTTTTTT.

The V call is TRBV3-1 (or the pseudogene TRBV3-2), the J call TRBJ2-7; TRBD2 agrees at 13 bases. The V gene's germline CDR1 is LGHDT and CDR2 YNNKEL (reference sequence). Losses at the gene ends were 4 bases for V and 4 bases for J; bases not matched to a gene: 4. The CDR3 loop spans 15 amino acids. CDR3 sequence (DNA): TGTGCCAGCAGCCCAGGACTAGCGGGAGAGTACGAGCAGTACTTC. Protein: CASSPGLAGEYEQYF.

This clone was counted at least ten times. CDR3 DNA sequence: TGTGCCAGCAGTTCCGGCAGGGGGAGGAGGCAGTACTTC. Amino acid sequence: CASSSGRGRRQYF. The chain has TRBV27 and TRBJ2-7; D might be TRBD1 (7 bases). Germline loops: CDR1 MNHEY, CDR2 SMNVEV (reference sequence). The V gene lost 4 bases and the J gene lost 9 bases, with 16 bases spanning the gap. The CDR3 loop spans 13 amino acids.

This clone turned up a few times. This specimen includes other DNA sequences encoding the same CDR3. The gene calls are TRBV28 and TRBJ2-7; D is perhaps TRBD2 (6 bases). Trimming took 2 bases from V and 3 from J, leaving 11 bases between them. The CDR3 loop spans 14 amino acids. In germline, CDR1 is MDHEN, CDR2 SYDVKM. The CDR3 here is CASSLGGSYYEQYF. Written as DNA, the CDR3 is TGTGCCAGCAGTTTAGGAGGGTCCTACTACGAGCAGTACTTC.

This chain links TRBV12-3 or TRBV12-4 with TRBJ1-2; 7 bases are shared with TRBD1. CDR3 length equals 13 residues. J gave up 10 bases and V 4 bases, and 9 bases lay outside the gene matches. Here the CDR3 reads CASSSRQGLVYTF. CDR3 DNA sequence: TGTGCCAGCAGTTCCCGACAGGGCCTTGTCTACACCTTC.

The chain links TRBV12-3 or TRBV12-4 to TRBJ2-3; 7 bases match TRBD2. V lost 6 bases, J lost 2 bases, and 2 bases stayed unmatched. The CDR3 totals 13 residues. The CDR3 DNA is TGTGCCAGCAGGAGGGACTACACAGATACGCAGTATTTT. Its translation is CASRRDYTDTQYF.

The chain recombines TRBV7-2 with TRBJ1-1; 11 bases fit TRBD1. This CDR3 region has 15 residues. V lost 5 bases to trimming and J lost 8 bases; unmatched junction nucleotides: 10. Germline assignment: CDR1 SGHTA and CDR2 FQGNSA. CDR3 residues: CASSPGTGGWPEAFF. The CDR3, as DNA: TGTGCCAGCAGCCCTGGGACAGGGGGTTGGCCAGAAGCTTTCTTT.

This clone was found once. The chain is built from TRBV9 and TRBJ2-5, with TRBD2 matching over 7 bases. Germline V lookup: CDR1 SGDLS, CDR2 YYNGEE. The trim removed 0 bases at V and 4 bases at J, leaving 12 bases unmatched. CDR3 length: 17 amino acids. In DNA form, the CDR3 reads TGTGCCAGCAGCGTAGATGGGCGTGGGAGGGACCCAGAGACCCAGTACTTC. It translates to CASSVDGRGRDPETQYF.

A single count supports this clone. CDR3 amino acids: CASSQDVGVTSTDTQYF. The CDR3 DNA is TGCGCCAGCAGCCAAGATGTGGGAGTAACTAGCACAGATACGCAGTATTTT. The V and J genes are TRBV4-1 and TRBJ2-3, with D perhaps matching TRBD2 (5 bases). The germline gives CDR1 MGHRA, CDR2 YSYEKL. The CDR3 consists of 17 residues. V shed 0 bases and J shed 0 bases, with 13 bases lying between them.

The chain is built from TRBV6-2 or TRBV6-3 and TRBJ1-2; 8 bases are shared with TRBD1. Per the germline V gene, CDR1 is MNHEY and CDR2 is SVGEGT. The CDR3 spans 17 residues. Unmatched junction bases numbered 14, after V lost 4 bases and J lost 4 bases. CDR3 nucleotide sequence: TGTGCCAGCAGTTCCGGGACAGGATGGATGATGGGCTATGGCTACACCTTC. Its protein is CASSSGTGWMMGYGYTF.

This clone turned up a few times. J is TRBJ2-1 and V is TRBV28; TRBD1 might be the D (6 bases). This CDR3 is 14 amino acids long. Trimming stripped 6 bases from V and 13 bases from J, with 22 bases between. In germline, CDR1 is MDHEN, CDR2 SYDVKM. The CDR3 sequence: CASSPIQGQALQFF. For the CDR3, the DNA is TGTGCCAGCAGCCCCATTCAGGGGCAGGCGCTCCAGTTCTTC.

The rearrangement joins TRBV2 to TRBJ1-2; D unclear. V was clipped by 4 bases and J by 0 bases, with 15 bases between them. The CDR3 has 16 amino acids. From germline, CDR1 is SNHLY and CDR2 FYNNEI. The CDR3 reads CASSGVRRPPNYGYTF. The CDR3 DNA is TGTGCCAGCAGTGGGGTGAGGAGACCTCCTAACTATGGCTACACCTTC.

This clone was counted a few times. This rearrangement joins TRBV28 to TRBJ1-5, with TRBD1 matching over 7 bases. CDR3 length equals 15 residues. Germline CDR1 is MDHEN and CDR2 is SYDVKM. The junction had 10 bases not matched to a gene; V was cut back by 11 bases and J by 0 bases. The CDR3 region has the DNA TGTGCCGCAGGTGGGACAGAAGTTAGCAATCAGCCCCAGCATTTT. Its protein product is CAAGGTEVSNQPQHF.

The chain couples TRBV7-8 to TRBJ2-7; 13 nucleotides match TRBD2. The CDR3 runs to 16 residues. CDR1 is SGHVS, CDR2 FQNEAQ, per germline. The J segment lost 6 bases and the V segment lost 3 bases, leaving 8 bases of the junction unmatched. The CDR3 here is CASSLWTSGRKGEQYF. CDR3 in DNA: TGTGCCAGCAGCTTGTGGACTAGCGGGAGAAAAGGCGAGCAGTACTTC.

The chain employs TRBV27 and TRBJ2-3, with D tentatively TRBD2 (6 bases). Germline assignment: CDR1 MNHEY and CDR2 SMNVEV (reference sequence). The CDR3 spans 15 residues. With 3 bases removed from V and 6 bases from J, the gap between germline ends came to 16 bases. This chain's CDR3 is CASSFRAGRRDTQYF. For the CDR3, the DNA is TGTGCCAGCAGTTTTAGGGCGGGAAGGAGGGATACGCAGTATTTT.

This chain uses TRBV28 with TRBJ2-1, with TRBD1 matching over 10 bases. Germline lookup yields CDR1 MDHEN and CDR2 SYDVKM. This CDR3 is 14 amino acids long. Trimming at V came to 6 bases and at J to 7 bases, leaving 6 bases not matched to a gene. The CDR3 spells CASSRDRGLNEQFF. CDR3 DNA: TGTGCCAGCAGCCGGGACAGGGGATTAAATGAGCAGTTCTTC.

The chain recombines TRBV12-3 or TRBV12-4 with TRBJ1-5, with D uncertain. Trimming cost V 6 bases and J 11 bases, with 14 bases left between them. The CDR3 is made up of 12 amino acids. CDR3 protein: CASSTWAQSQHF. The CDR3 nucleotides are TGTGCCAGCAGCACTTGGGCACAGTCCCAGCATTTT.

This clone appeared a single time. J is TRBJ1-3 and V is TRBV12-5; the D is unclear. Germline CDR1 is LGHNT and CDR2 is FRNRAP. The CDR3 is made up of 15 amino acids. Trimming cost V 4 bases and J 4 bases, with 14 bases left between them. CDR3 in amino acids: CASGSRTAEGNTIYF. In DNA, the CDR3 is TGTGCTAGTGGTTCCCGAACGGCGGAGGGAAACACCATATATTTT.

The genes are TRBV18 and TRBJ1-2; no clear D. Trimming shortened V by 3 bases and J by 3 bases, and 11 bases separated the two germline ends. Germline CDR1 and CDR2: KGHSH and LQKENI. The CDR3 length is 14 residues. The CDR3 DNA reads TGTGCCAGCTCACCCGGAGAAGAGGACTATGGCTACACCTTC. Translating gives CASSPGEEDYGYTF.

The rearrangement joins TRBV9 to TRBJ2-7; D is undetermined. V was clipped by 0 bases and J by 1 base, with 8 bases between them. Germline CDR1 is SGDLS and CDR2 is YYNGEE. There are 14 residues in the CDR3. As DNA, the CDR3 is TGTGCCAGCAGCGTAGCTACTGGTTCCTACGAGCAGTACTTC. Translating it yields CASSVATGSYEQYF.

The V gene is TRBV6-6, the J gene TRBJ1-1; the D gene is possibly TRBD1 (6 bases). Trimming removed 6 bases from V and 3 bases from J, with 17 bases in between. The CDR3 totals 15 residues. Germline V gene lookup returns CDR1 MNHNY and CDR2 SVGAGI (reference sequence). CDR3 loop: CASRGRQRGHTEAFF. The CDR3 DNA is TGTGCCAGCAGGGGGAGACAGCGGGGGCACACTGAAGCTTTCTTT.

V and J are TRBV27 and TRBJ1-1; 8 bases fit TRBD1. V dropped 6 bases and J dropped 4; count of bases not matched to a gene: 10. CDR1 and CDR2 (germline): MNHEY, SMNVEV (reference sequence). The CDR3 runs to 15 residues. CDR3 in amino acids: CASRLATTGGTEAFF. CDR3 nucleotides: TGTGCCAGCAGGCTTGCCACCACAGGGGGCACTGAAGCTTTCTTT.

The chain links TRBV5-3 to TRBJ1-2; D might be TRBD1 (6 bases). TRBV5-3 qualifies as an ORF whose function is uncertain. Trimming shortened V by 4 bases and J by 13 bases, and 20 bases separated the two germline ends. The CDR3 spans 13 residues. The CDR3 reads CARSIQGRGDCTF. In nucleotides, the CDR3 is TGTGCCAGAAGCATACAGGGCCGGGGGGACTGCACCTTC.

The gene calls are TRBV21-1 and TRBJ2-3; the D call TRBD2 from the table was never checked on the DNA. TRBV21-1 is a pseudogene segment. This CDR3 region has 19 residues. The CDR3 loop reads CATLFQGLAGVTSTDTQYF. CDR3 coding DNA: TGTGCCACGCTCTTCCAGGGACTAGCGGGAGTGACTAGCACAGATACGCAGTATTTT.

The chain links TRBV18 to TRBJ1-5, with D possibly matching TRBD1 (5 bases). The V gene lost 6 bases and the J gene lost 1 base, with 16 bases spanning the gap. CDR3 length: 16 amino acids. CDR1 is KGHSH and CDR2 is LQKENI in the germline V gene. The CDR3 protein is CASSPTGGTSNQPQHF. The CDR3 DNA sequence: TGTGCCAGCTCCCCCACGGGGGGTACGAGCAATCAGCCCCAGCATTTT.